This T cell receptor (beta chain) was captured in a study of cytomegalovirus exposure and HLA in healthy donors. Vbeta (60) and Jbeta (13) primers were used in the PCR. Generated by immunoSEQ multiplex PCR, the TCRdb table keeps only in-frame clones and is missing some. The table has 160,000 or so clones, over 80% seen once. CDR3 length: 13 residues. V lost 4 bases, J lost 4 bases, and 7 bases lay in between. Per germline, CDR1 LNHDA and CDR2 SQIVND (reference sequence). This clone was counted once. The chain employs TRBV19 and TRBJ2-2; unclear D gene. The sequenced sample was PBMCs. The clonotype originates from a woman in her late teens or twenties in good health and CMV-seronegative. CDR3 sequence: CASSRLITGELFF. For the CDR3, the DNA is TGTGCCAGTAGTAGGCTGATCACCGGGGAGCTGTTTTTT.